These T cell receptor beta chains were read from a single sample in a study of CD4 T cells in relation to SARS-CoV-2 and coronaviruses. Antigen specificity for these receptors is unknown. Some clones are missing from TCRdb's copy, which holds only in-frame ones; the method was immunoSEQ multiplex PCR. The table has about 19,000 clones, roughly 80% seen once; the top ten hold 15% to 19%. The sequenced sample consisted of CD4+ T cells from PBMCs, cultured in vitro. The origin of the receptors is a human donor in good health. Each CDR3 is given with its conserved first and last residue. D genes are given only for firm matches. Size is stated for part of the rows, as once, few or many counts, or as a class when the clone is expanded.

J gene | V gene | D gene | clone size | CDR3 DNA | CDR3 protein
TRBJ1-1 | TRBV2 | - | - | TGTGCCAGCAGTGGCAGGGGAGTCACTGAAGCTTTCTTT | CASSGRGVTEAFF
TRBJ1-1 | TRBV6-6 | - | - | TGTGCCAGCAGTTACGGTAATCTGAACACTGAAGCTTTCTTT | CASSYGNLNTEAFF
TRBJ2-3 | TRBV19 | - | once | TGTGCCAGTAGTTGGACGGGAAGCACAGATACGCAGTATTTT | CASSWTGSTDTQYF
TRBJ2-3 | TRBV19 | - | - | TGTGCCAGTAGACGTCCGGGCACAGATACGCAGTATTTT | CASRRPGTDTQYF
TRBJ1-2 | TRBV9 | - | few | TGTGCCAGCAGCGCTGGCCCGGGACATAGGTATGGCTACACCTTC | CASSAGPGHRYGYTF
TRBJ1-2 | TRBV20-1 | - | once | TGCAGTGCTAGCGGGACGTATGGCTACACCTTC | CSASGTYGYTF
TRBJ2-2 | TRBV11-2 | TRBD2 | few | TGTGCCAGCAGCTCAGGGACTAGCGGGAGTTTTTATGTTGGGGAGCTGTTTTTT | CASSSGTSGSFYVGELFF
TRBJ1-1 | TRBV3-1/TRBV3-2 | - | - | TGTGCCAGCAGCCAGCTCCGGAGCGGGGGTGCTTTCTTT | CASSQLRSGGAFF
TRBJ1-2 | TRBV7-9 | - | - | TGTGCCAGCAGCTTAGGGGGAGGGGCTGGCTACACCTTC | CASSLGGGAGYTF
TRBJ2-7 | TRBV10-3 | - | - | TGTGCCATCAGGAGCTCCTACGAGCAGTACTTC | CAIRSSYEQYF
TRBJ2-7 | TRBV5-6 | - | once | TGTGCCAGCAGCTTGGACCCAGACCACTCGTACGAGCAGTACTTC | CASSLDPDHSYEQYF
TRBJ2-3 | TRBV12-5 | - | - | TGTGCTAGTGGTTTGGGGGTCGGCGGGACCACAGATACGCAGTATTTT | CASGLGVGGTTDTQYF
TRBJ2-3 | TRBV4-1 | TRBD2 | few | TGCGCCAGCAGTGCTAGCGGGAGGGCTGGAGATACGCAGTATTTT | CASSASGRAGDTQYF
TRBJ1-1 | TRBV2 | - | - | TGTGCCAGCATGATGAGCTCTTACACTGAAGCTTTCTTT | CASMMSSYTEAFF
TRBJ2-3 | TRBV19 | - | - | TGTGCCAGTAGTATAATGAGCGCCACAGATACGCAGTATTTT | CASSIMSATDTQYF
TRBJ2-1 | TRBV7-2 | TRBD2 | - | TGTGCCAGCAGCTCGACTAGCGGACAATACAATGAGCAGTTCTTC | CASSSTSGQYNEQFF
TRBJ1-2 | TRBV6-4 | - | - | TGTGCCAGCAGTGACTCGGCCGGGACCAACTATGGCTACACCTTC | CASSDSAGTNYGYTF
TRBJ2-6 | TRBV19 | - | once | TGTGCCTCCGGGGCCAGGTGGGGGGCCAACGTCCTGACTTTC | CASGARWGANVLTF
TRBJ2-7 | TRBV5-5 | - | - | TGTGCCAGCAGCCCGGAGGCGGGACAGAGCACCTACGAGCAGTACTTC | CASSPEAGQSTYEQYF
TRBJ1-6 | TRBV5-1 | TRBD1 | - | TGCGCCAGCAGCTTGGACGAGACAGGGTATGCTTCACCCCTCCACTTT | CASSLDETGYASPLHF
TRBJ2-5 | TRBV2 | - | - | TGTGCCAGCAGTGGCTGGGTGGTTGGAGAGACCCAGTACTTC | CASSGWVVGETQYF
TRBJ1-1 | TRBV20-1 | - | - | TGCAGTGCTAGTGTTGGCAGCACTGAAGCTTTCTTT | CSASVGSTEAFF
TRBJ2-1 | TRBV21-1 | - | - | TGTGCCAGCAGTCAGGGGGTGCAGTTCTTC | CASSQGVQFF
TRBJ2-3 | TRBV28 | - | - | TGTGCCAGCAGTTTACTACAAGGGCGTGAGGGCACAGATACGCAGTATTTT | CASSLLQGREGTDTQYF
TRBJ2-2 | TRBV9 | TRBD1 | - | TGTGCCAGCAGCGCGGGACAGGGGAACACCGGGGAGCTGTTTTTT | CASSAGQGNTGELFF
TRBJ2-7 | TRBV5-1 | - | - | TGCGCCAGCAGGGAAGGTAGCGGCTACGAGCAGTACTTC | CASREGSGYEQYF
TRBJ2-2 | TRBV6-4 | - | - | TGTGCCAGCAGCCTCCCCCGGCGAAGGGAAACCGGGGAGCTGTTTTTT | CASSLPRRRETGELFF
TRBJ2-2 | TRBV6-4 | - | medium-sized | TGTGCCAGCAGTGACAGGGACACCGGGGAGCTGTTTTTT | CASSDRDTGELFF
TRBJ1-2 | TRBV2 | - | - | TGTGCCAGCGGGGGGACTTACTATGGCTACACCTTC | CASGGTYYGYTF
TRBJ2-3 | TRBV27 | TRBD2 | - | TGTGCCAGCAGTTTACGGGCTAGCGGGGGGTCAGATACGCAGTATTTT | CASSLRASGGSDTQYF
TRBJ2-4 | TRBV6-6 | TRBD1 | - | TGTGCCAGCAGCCTCGGACAGGGATACGAAAACATTCAGTACTTC | CASSLGQGYENIQYF
TRBJ2-5 | TRBV7-9 | - | - | TGTGCCAGCAGCAATCGCAGGGATCAAGAGACCCAGTACTTC | CASSNRRDQETQYF
TRBJ1-1 | TRBV6-4 | - | - | TGTGCCAGCAGTGCACAGAGGAACACTGAAGCTTTCTTT | CASSAQRNTEAFF
TRBJ2-3 | TRBV5-1 | - | - | TGCGCCAGCAGTCTTCTTCAAGGGGGAGCAGATACGCAGTATTTT | CASSLLQGGADTQYF
TRBJ1-1 | TRBV14 | - | - | TGTGCCAGCAGCCGAGACTTGAACACTGAAGCTTTCTTT | CASSRDLNTEAFF
TRBJ1-2 | TRBV19 | TRBD1 | - | TGTGCCAGTAGGCTAGGGACAGGGGGCATTTATGGCTACACCTTC | CASRLGTGGIYGYTF
TRBJ2-5 | TRBV7-6 | TRBD2 | - | TGTGCCAGCAGCTTAGACGGGACTAGCGGGGGGACCCAGTACTTC | CASSLDGTSGGTQYF
TRBJ2-7 | TRBV29-1 | - | - | TGCAGCGCATCGTGGCGGGCCTACGAGCAGTACTTC | CSASWRAYEQYF
TRBJ1-2 | TRBV19 | TRBD1 | - | TGTGCCACCACCTCCGGGACAGGGGGCTATGGCTACACCTTC | CATTSGTGGYGYTF
TRBJ1-5 | TRBV19 | - | - | TGTGCCAGTAGTATAGTTTGGGGTAGCAATCAGCCCCAGCATTTT | CASSIVWGSNQPQHF
TRBJ2-3 | TRBV10-3 | TRBD2 | - | TGTGCCACCGAGACCCGGGAGGCTAGCACAGATACGCAGTATTTT | CATETREASTDTQYF